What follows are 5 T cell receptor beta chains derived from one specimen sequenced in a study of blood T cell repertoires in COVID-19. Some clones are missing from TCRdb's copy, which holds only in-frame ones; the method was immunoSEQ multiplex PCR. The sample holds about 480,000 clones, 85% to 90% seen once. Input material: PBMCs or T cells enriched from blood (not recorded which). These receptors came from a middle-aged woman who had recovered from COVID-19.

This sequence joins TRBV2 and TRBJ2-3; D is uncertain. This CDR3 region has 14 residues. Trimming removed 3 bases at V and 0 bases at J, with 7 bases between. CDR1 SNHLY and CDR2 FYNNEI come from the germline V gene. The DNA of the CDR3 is TGTGCCAGCAGTGACAGGTTGAGCACAGATACGCAGTATTTT. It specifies CASSDRLSTDTQYF.

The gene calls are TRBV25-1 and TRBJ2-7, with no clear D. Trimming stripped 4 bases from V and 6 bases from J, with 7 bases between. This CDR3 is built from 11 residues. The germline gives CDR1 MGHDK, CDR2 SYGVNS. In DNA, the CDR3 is TGTGCCAGCAGTGGTTCCGGCGAGCAGTACTTC. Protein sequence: CASSGSGEQYF.

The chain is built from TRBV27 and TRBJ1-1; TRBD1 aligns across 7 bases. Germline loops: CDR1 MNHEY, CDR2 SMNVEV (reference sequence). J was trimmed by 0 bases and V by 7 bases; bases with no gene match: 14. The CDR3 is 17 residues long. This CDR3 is CASIPVNRGSMNTEAFF. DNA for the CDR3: TGTGCCAGCATCCCGGTGAACAGGGGTTCTATGAACACTGAAGCTTTCTTT.

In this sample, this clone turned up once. CDR3 nucleotides: TGCGCCAGCAGCCAAGTTGGGGCAGTGGGAGGCTACACCTTC. Encoded protein: CASSQVGAVGGYTF. This chain connects TRBV4-3 to TRBJ1-2; TRBD1 might be the D (5 bases). Germline-derived CDR1 and CDR2 are LGHNA and YSLEER. The V and J ends lost 1 base and 8 bases respectively, with 14 bases between them. The CDR3 contains 14 residues.

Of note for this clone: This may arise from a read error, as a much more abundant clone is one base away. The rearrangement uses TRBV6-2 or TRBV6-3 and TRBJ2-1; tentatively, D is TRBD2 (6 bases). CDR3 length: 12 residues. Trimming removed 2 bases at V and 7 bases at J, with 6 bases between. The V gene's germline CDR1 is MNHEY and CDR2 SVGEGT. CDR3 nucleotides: TGTGCCAGCAGTTACGGGGGGAATGAGCAGTTCTTC. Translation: CASSYGGNEQFF.